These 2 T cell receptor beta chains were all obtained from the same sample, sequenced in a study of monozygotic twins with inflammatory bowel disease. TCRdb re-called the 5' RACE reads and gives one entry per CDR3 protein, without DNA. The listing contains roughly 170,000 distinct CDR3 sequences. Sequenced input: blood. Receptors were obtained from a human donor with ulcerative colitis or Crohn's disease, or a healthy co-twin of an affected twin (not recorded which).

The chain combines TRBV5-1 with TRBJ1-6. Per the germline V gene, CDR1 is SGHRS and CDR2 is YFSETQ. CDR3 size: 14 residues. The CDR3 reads CASTSDRANSPLHF.

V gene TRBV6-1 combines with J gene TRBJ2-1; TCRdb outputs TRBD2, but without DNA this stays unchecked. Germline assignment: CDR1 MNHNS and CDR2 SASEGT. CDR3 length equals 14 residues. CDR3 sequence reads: CASSPTRMGNEQFF.